The clone carrying this T cell receptor (beta chain) was counted once. Germline lookup yields CDR1 LNHDA and CDR2 SQIVND (reference sequence). The CDR3 length is 14 residues. The V and J ends lost 6 bases and 7 bases, in that order; junction bases with no gene match: 8. This entry belongs to a study of blood T cell repertoires in COVID-19. Study-level information: Sites across the United States, Italy and Spain contributed samples from acute and convalescent COVID-19. T cells, B-cell-depleted T cells, or PBMCs supplied cDNA or gDNA.

As handled by the study authors: Reference gene primer amplification yielded estimated nucleated cell counts. Libraries were prepared by immunoSEQ multiplex PCR; TCRdb keeps only in-frame clonotypes and omits some of them. The V and J calls and clone size come from that table; D and trimming were worked out from the DNA. The sample consists of around 200,000 clones, 70% to 90% of them appearing once. This sequence originates from a man in his sixties or seventies with active or convalescent COVID-19. Sequencing was carried out using peripheral blood. The chain joins TRBV19 to TRBJ1-4, with 7 bases lining up with TRBD1. CDR3 sequence: CASSSDRVGEKLFF. The DNA for the CDR3 is TGTGCCAGTAGCTCAGACAGGGTTGGTGAAAAACTGTTTTTT.